The 13 T cell receptor beta chains below were found in one sample sequenced in a study of CD8+CD57+ T cells in acquired aplastic anemia. The use of genomic DNA as template underpinned the TCR beta VDJ and CDR3 profiling. Via MiXCR, TCRdb re-called the reads, giving one row per CDR3 protein. The repertoire holds about 420,000 distinct CDR3 sequences, around 72% seen once, with approximately 3.8% in the top ten. The specimen was sorted CD4+, CD8+, or CD8+CD57+ T cells (not recorded which) from PBMCs. These receptor sequences come from a human donor in good health, serving as a control.

This chain links TRBV10-1 with TRBJ1-1; 10 positions agree with TRBD1. The CDR3 has 14 residues. The germline V gene has CDR1 WNHNN and CDR2 SYGVQD (reference sequence). The V segment lost 9 bases and the J segment 4 bases; nucleotides outside the gene matches: 8. Here the CDR3 DNA reads TGCGCCAGTTTATCGGACAGGGGGGTCACTGAAGCTTTCTTT. It codes for CASLSDRGVTEAFF.

The rearrangement links TRBV3-1 to TRBJ1-1; D is unresolved. Germline assignment: CDR1 LGHDT and CDR2 YNNKEL (reference sequence). V lost 5 bases and J 7 bases, leaving 8 bases between the germline ends. The CDR3 is 11 amino acids. The CDR3 nucleotides read TGTGCCAGCAGCTTCCGCTATGAAGCTTTCTTT. This encodes CASSFRYEAFF.

The J gene is TRBJ2-1, the V gene TRBV5-1, with D maybe TRBD2 (5 bases). Germline values: CDR1 SGHRS, CDR2 YFSETQ. The CDR3 totals 14 residues. The V and J ends lost 4 bases and 7 bases respectively, with 15 bases between them. CDR3 sequence reads: CASSRASSQNEQFF. DNA of the CDR3: TGCGCCAGCAGCCGGGCTAGCAGCCAGAATGAGCAGTTCTTC. The complete variable domain, with remaining parts taken from reference TRBV5-1 and TRBJ2-1, reads KAGVTQTPRYLIKTRGQQVTLSCSPISGHRSVSWYQQTPGQGLQFLFEYFSETQRNKGNFPGRFSGRQFSNSRSEMNVSTLELGDSALYLCASSRASSQNEQFFGPGTRLTVL.

In the case of this clonotype: Sequence at one end of the junction differs from germline and may be a read error. The J gene is TRBJ2-2, the V gene TRBV7-8; the D gene could be TRBD1 or TRBD2 (5 bases each). This CDR3 has 16 amino acids. The germline gives CDR1 SGHVS, CDR2 FQNEAQ. CDR3 coding DNA: TGTGCCAGCAGCTTAGTAGGGCCTAGTGGGACCGGGGAGCTGTCTTGG. Translating gives CASSLVGPSGTGELSW. Full variable domain (remainder filled in from reference TRBV7-8 and TRBJ2-2): GAGVSQSPRYKVAKRGQDVALRCDPISGHVSLFWYQQALGQGPEFLTYFQNEAQLDKSGLPSDRFFAERPEGSVSTLKIQRTQQEDSAVYLCASSLVGPSGTGELSWGEGSRLTVL.

The sample holds one count of this clonotype. A junction boundary mismatches the germline segment, possibly from a read error. The chain couples TRBV15 to TRBJ2-7; TRBD1 matches at 7 bases. CDR3 length: 12 amino acids. Looked up from germline, CDR1 is LNHNV and CDR2 is YYDKDF (reference sequence). CDR3 nucleotide sequence: TGTGCCACCAGCTTAACAGGGGCTGAGCATTACTTC. This codes for CATSLTGAEHYF.

This clonotype was observed a few times. The genes are TRBV24-1 and TRBJ2-7; D gene unclear. This CDR3 contains 11 residues. V lost 4 bases and J 2 bases, leaving 2 bases between the germline ends. From germline, CDR1 is KGHDR and CDR2 SFDVKD. The CDR3 DNA is TGTGCCACCAGTGACACCTACGAGCAGTACTTC. Amino acids: CATSDTYEQYF.

This clonotype was found once. The CDR3 carries no conserved terminal phenylalanine or tryptophan, so it likely arises from a read error. The DNA is left out, because the CDR3 cannot be placed on it with certainty; the CDR3 is given as TCRdb lists it. The chain is built from TRBV9 and TRBJ1-2; TRBD1 was called by the table and not checked on the DNA. Looked up from germline, CDR1 is SGDLS and CDR2 is YYNGEE. The CDR3 comprises 13 residues, both ends counted. The CDR3 sequence: CASSRAAGGGTDI.

This chain joins TRBV29-1 and TRBJ2-7, with 8 bases lining up with TRBD1. The CDR3 loop spans 12 amino acids. Germline V lookup: CDR1 SQVTM, CDR2 ANQGSEA. The V segment lost 6 bases and the J segment 2 bases; nucleotides outside the gene matches: 3. CDR3 in DNA: TGCAGCGTGGGACAGGTGACCTACGAGCAGTACTTC. It yields the protein CSVGQVTYEQYF.

The genes are TRBV6-2 or TRBV6-3 and TRBJ2-1, with D unclear. The V end was cut by 6 bases, the J end by 8 bases, with 14 bases between. Germline V lookup: CDR1 MNHEY, CDR2 SVGEGT. The CDR3 contains 13 residues. The CDR3 DNA is TGTGCCAGCAGCGATTTGGTGAGCGATGAGCAGTTCTTC. This encodes CASSDLVSDEQFF.

The chain employs TRBV4-1 and TRBJ1-1; D remains ambiguous. The V end lost 5 bases, the J end lost 2 bases, and 6 bases lay between the germline ends. CDR1 is MGHRA, CDR2 YSYEKL, per germline. This CDR3 is built from 12 residues. The CDR3 loop is CASSRQNTEAFF. CDR3 nucleotide sequence: TGCGCCAGCAGCAGGCAAAACACTGAAGCTTTCTTT.

The chain recombines TRBV6-6 with TRBJ2-5; tentatively, D is TRBD2 (6 bases). Germline loops: CDR1 MNHNY, CDR2 SVGAGI (reference sequence). V shed 7 bases and J shed 3 bases, with 12 bases lying between them. This CDR3 has 13 residues. CDR3 nucleotides: TGTGCCAGCATGCACCCGGGGGAAGAGACCCAGTACTTC. This translates into CASMHPGEETQYF.

The genes are TRBV20-1 and TRBJ1-1; D is unclear. Germline V gene lookup returns CDR1 DFQATT and CDR2 SNEGSKA (reference sequence). The CDR3 sequence is 15 residues long. Trimming removed 0 bases at V and 4 bases at J, with 15 bases between. As DNA, the CDR3 is TGCAGTGCTAGAGATCAGCGGGTGATGAGCACTGAAGCTTTCTTT. Translating it yields CSARDQRVMSTEAFF.

The chain has TRBV5-1 and TRBJ2-7; unclear D gene. Between the trimmed V and J ends, which lost 1 base and 9 bases, there was a span of 14 bases. The CDR3 has 13 residues. Germline V gene sequence: CDR1 SGHRS, CDR2 YFSETQ. The CDR3 protein is CASSLMGYDTQYF. CDR3 sequence (DNA): TGCGCCAGCAGCTTGATGGGGTACGACACGCAGTACTTC.